These T cell receptor beta chains were read from a single sample in a study of OX40 agonist ivuxolimab in advanced cancers. The assay was immunoSEQ multiplex PCR, and TCRdb's table has in-frame clones only and misses some. The sample holds around 69,000 clones, roughly nine tenths seen once. The material sequenced was CD4+ or CD8+ T cells sorted from blood, taken in a trial of the OX40 agonist ivuxolimab. Source of these receptors: an adult with an advanced solid tumor such as melanoma, head and neck, liver or kidney cancer. Both conserved end residues are part of each CDR3. A D gene is named only where the DNA matches it firmly. Some rows have no size entry. The others give once, few or many, or a class for an expanded clone.

clone_size: .; j_call: TRBJ2-4; d_call: TRBD2; v_call: TRBV2; cdr3_aa: CASSAIVLAGLAGVRAKNIQYF; cdr3_nt: TGTGCCAGCAGTGCTATAGTGCTCGCGGGACTAGCGGGAGTGAGAGCCAAAAACATTCAGTACTTC
clone_size: once; j_call: TRBJ2-1; d_call: TRBD2; v_call: TRBV10-3; cdr3_aa: CAIKNNGQGLAGAYNEQFF; cdr3_nt: TGTGCCATCAAGAATAACGGACAGGGTCTAGCGGGAGCTTACAATGAGCAGTTCTTC
clone_size: .; j_call: TRBJ2-7; d_call: .; v_call: TRBV10-3; cdr3_aa: CAISESAGLVYEQYF; cdr3_nt: TGTGCCATCAGTGAGTCGGCAGGGTTAGTTTACGAGCAGTACTTC
clone_size: .; j_call: TRBJ2-3; d_call: .; v_call: TRBV9; cdr3_aa: CASSIRRESDTQYF; cdr3_nt: TGTGCCAGCAGCATCCGTCGGGAGTCAGATACGCAGTATTTT
clone_size: .; j_call: TRBJ2-1; d_call: TRBD2; v_call: TRBV7-3; cdr3_aa: CASSLRLAGDKFF; cdr3_nt: TGTGCCAGCAGCTTAAGGCTAGCGGGAGACAAGTTCTTC
clone_size: .; j_call: TRBJ2-5; d_call: .; v_call: TRBV5-4; cdr3_aa: CASSLAGQQETQYF; cdr3_nt: TGTGCCAGCAGCTTGGCCGGACAGCAAGAGACCCAGTACTTC
clone_size: .; j_call: TRBJ2-3; d_call: .; v_call: TRBV14; cdr3_aa: CASSRRLQDTQYF; cdr3_nt: TGTGCCAGCAGCCGCAGACTGCAAGATACGCAGTATTTT
clone_size: .; j_call: TRBJ1-1; d_call: TRBD1; v_call: TRBV18; cdr3_aa: CASSPRSAGGTEAFF; cdr3_nt: TGTGCCAGCTCACCACGGTCCGCAGGGGGCACTGAAGCTTTCTTT
clone_size: .; j_call: TRBJ2-3; d_call: .; v_call: TRBV5-8; cdr3_aa: CASSLGLWKSTDTQYF; cdr3_nt: TGTGCCAGCAGCTTGGGCTTGTGGAAAAGCACAGATACGCAGTATTTT
clone_size: few; j_call: TRBJ1-1; d_call: .; v_call: TRBV18; cdr3_aa: CASSPEVGTEAFF; cdr3_nt: TGTGCCAGCTCACCGGAGGTTGGCACTGAAGCTTTCTTT
clone_size: .; j_call: TRBJ2-7; d_call: TRBD1; v_call: TRBV4-2; cdr3_aa: CASSQEGQGYDEQYF; cdr3_nt: TGTGCCAGCAGCCAAGAGGGACAGGGGTACGACGAGCAGTACTTC
clone_size: .; j_call: TRBJ2-7; d_call: .; v_call: TRBV7-2; cdr3_aa: CASSPYGTPERQYF; cdr3_nt: TGTGCCAGCAGCCCCTACGGGACCCCCGAAAGGCAGTACTTC
clone_size: .; j_call: TRBJ2-3; d_call: .; v_call: TRBV7-3; cdr3_aa: CASSPLAQRDTQYF; cdr3_nt: TGTGCCAGCAGCCCACTCGCCCAGCGAGATACGCAGTATTTT
clone_size: .; j_call: TRBJ1-4; d_call: .; v_call: TRBV18; cdr3_aa: CASSPRSGQFSEKLFF; cdr3_nt: TGTGCCAGCTCACCAAGAAGCGGGCAGTTCTCTGAAAAACTGTTTTTT
clone_size: .; j_call: TRBJ2-2; d_call: TRBD2; v_call: TRBV11-2; cdr3_aa: CASSLGLAGGLNTGELFF; cdr3_nt: TGTGCCAGCAGCTTAGGGCTAGCGGGAGGACTGAACACCGGGGAGCTGTTTTTT
clone_size: .; j_call: TRBJ1-6; d_call: .; v_call: TRBV28; cdr3_aa: CASTSPGDYNSPLHF; cdr3_nt: TGTGCCAGCACCTCCCCAGGGGATTATAATTCACCCCTCCACTTT
clone_size: once; j_call: TRBJ2-1; d_call: .; v_call: TRBV7-2; cdr3_aa: CASSPARDFEQFF; cdr3_nt: TGTGCCAGCAGCCCCGCCCGGGACTTTGAGCAGTTCTTC
clone_size: once; j_call: TRBJ2-3; d_call: .; v_call: TRBV28; cdr3_aa: CASSPLGSSSTDTQYF; cdr3_nt: TGTGCCAGCAGTCCCCTTGGGAGCAGTAGCACAGATACGCAGTATTTT
clone_size: .; j_call: TRBJ2-3; d_call: TRBD2; v_call: TRBV19; cdr3_aa: CASSWTSGGSRDTQYF; cdr3_nt: TGTGCCAGTAGTTGGACTAGCGGGGGTTCGAGGGATACGCAGTATTTT
clone_size: once; j_call: TRBJ2-7; d_call: .; v_call: TRBV5-1; cdr3_aa: CASSLVGLLEQYF; cdr3_nt: TGCGCCAGCAGCTTGGTGGGTCTACTGGAGCAGTACTTC
clone_size: .; j_call: TRBJ2-2; d_call: .; v_call: TRBV7-3; cdr3_aa: CASSWADTGELFF; cdr3_nt: TGTGCCAGCAGCTGGGCGGACACCGGGGAGCTGTTTTTT
clone_size: .; j_call: TRBJ2-4; d_call: .; v_call: TRBV18; cdr3_aa: CASSHDSEGGGIQYF; cdr3_nt: TGTGCCAGCTCACACGATTCAGAGGGAGGGGGAATTCAGTACTTC
clone_size: .; j_call: TRBJ1-1; d_call: .; v_call: TRBV15; cdr3_aa: CATSRDQAAEAFF; cdr3_nt: TGTGCCACCAGCAGAGATCAGGCAGCTGAAGCTTTCTTT
clone_size: .; j_call: TRBJ2-7; d_call: TRBD2; v_call: TRBV5-1; cdr3_aa: CASSPGLADEQYF; cdr3_nt: TGTGCCAGCAGCCCGGGACTAGCGGACGAGCAGTACTTC
clone_size: .; j_call: TRBJ2-7; d_call: .; v_call: TRBV27; cdr3_aa: CASSFDVRGGSYEQYF; cdr3_nt: TGTGCCAGCAGTTTTGATGTGCGGGGCGGAAGCTACGAGCAGTACTTC
clone_size: .; j_call: TRBJ2-3; d_call: .; v_call: TRBV4-1; cdr3_aa: CASSPALIADSTDTQYF; cdr3_nt: TGCGCCAGCAGCCCGGCTTTGATAGCGGATAGCACAGATACGCAGTATTTT
clone_size: .; j_call: TRBJ2-7; d_call: TRBD2; v_call: TRBV27; cdr3_aa: CASSSASGRRYEQYF; cdr3_nt: TGTGCCAGCAGTTCGGCTAGCGGGAGGAGGTACGAGCAGTACTTC
clone_size: .; j_call: TRBJ2-7; d_call: .; v_call: TRBV18; cdr3_aa: CASSPGSEGEQYF; cdr3_nt: TGTGCCAGCTCACCGGGGAGTGAGGGCGAGCAGTACTTC
clone_size: once; j_call: TRBJ2-1; d_call: TRBD2; v_call: TRBV6-5; cdr3_aa: CASSYSFLAGGDEQFF; cdr3_nt: TGTGCCAGCAGTTACTCTTTCCTAGCGGGAGGCGATGAGCAGTTCTTC
clone_size: .; j_call: TRBJ2-3; d_call: .; v_call: TRBV18; cdr3_aa: CASSPPVTDTQYF; cdr3_nt: TGTGCCAGCTCACCACCGGTGACAGATACGCAGTATTTT
clone_size: .; j_call: TRBJ2-1; d_call: TRBD2; v_call: TRBV30; cdr3_aa: CAWTAGGPGEQFF; cdr3_nt: TGTGCCTGGACGGCGGGAGGGCCGGGGGAGCAGTTCTTC
clone_size: .; j_call: TRBJ2-2; d_call: .; v_call: TRBV19; cdr3_aa: CASSIVGRVTGELFF; cdr3_nt: TGTGCCAGTAGTATTGTGGGCAGGGTCACCGGGGAGCTGTTTTTT
clone_size: .; j_call: TRBJ2-7; d_call: TRBD2; v_call: TRBV28; cdr3_aa: CASKTSGSSYEQYF; cdr3_nt: TGTGCCAGCAAGACGAGCGGGAGTTCCTACGAGCAGTACTTC
clone_size: few; j_call: TRBJ1-4; d_call: TRBD1; v_call: TRBV5-5; cdr3_aa: CASNEQGGNEKLFF; cdr3_nt: TGTGCCAGCAACGAACAGGGGGGTAATGAAAAACTGTTTTTT
clone_size: .; j_call: TRBJ2-1; d_call: .; v_call: TRBV2; cdr3_aa: CASRSVSGSYNEQFF; cdr3_nt: TGTGCCAGCAGATCTGTAAGCGGGTCTTACAATGAGCAGTTCTTC
clone_size: .; j_call: TRBJ2-1; d_call: .; v_call: TRBV7-6; cdr3_aa: CAPGTYNEQFF; cdr3_nt: TGTGCCCCGGGGACCTACAATGAGCAGTTCTTC
clone_size: .; j_call: TRBJ2-7; d_call: TRBD1; v_call: TRBV7-2; cdr3_aa: CASSLSGQASYEQYF; cdr3_nt: TGTGCCAGCAGCTTAAGCGGACAGGCCTCCTACGAGCAGTACTTC
clone_size: .; j_call: TRBJ2-3; d_call: TRBD1; v_call: TRBV2; cdr3_aa: CASSDGQGRNTDTQYF; cdr3_nt: TGTGCCAGCAGCGACGGACAGGGGAGGAACACAGATACGCAGTATTTT
clone_size: .; j_call: TRBJ1-1; d_call: .; v_call: TRBV27; cdr3_aa: CAGTLNTEAFF; cdr3_nt: TGTGCCGGGACACTGAACACTGAAGCTTTCTTT
clone_size: .; j_call: TRBJ2-5; d_call: .; v_call: TRBV21-1; cdr3_aa: CASSTLSGLYQETQYF; cdr3_nt: TGTGCCAGCAGCACCCTCTCAGGGTTGTACCAAGAGACCCAGTACTTC
clone_size: .; j_call: TRBJ1-6; d_call: .; v_call: TRBV5-8; cdr3_aa: CASSLRGTPLHF; cdr3_nt: TGTGCCAGCAGTCTTCGGGGAACACCCCTCCACTTT
clone_size: few; j_call: TRBJ1-4; d_call: TRBD1; v_call: TRBV28; cdr3_aa: CASSRGQGREKLFF; cdr3_nt: TGTGCCAGCAGTCGGGGACAGGGAAGGGAAAAACTGTTTTTT
clone_size: .; j_call: TRBJ2-1; d_call: .; v_call: TRBV7-8; cdr3_aa: CASSFRQSSYNEQFF; cdr3_nt: TGTGCCAGCAGCTTTCGACAGAGCTCCTACAATGAGCAGTTCTTC
clone_size: .; j_call: TRBJ1-2; d_call: .; v_call: TRBV10-3; cdr3_aa: CAISPGSLYGYTF; cdr3_nt: TGTGCCATTTCTCCAGGGAGCCTCTATGGCTACACCTTC
clone_size: .; j_call: TRBJ1-1; d_call: .; v_call: TRBV7-3; cdr3_aa: CASSSIYTEAFF; cdr3_nt: TGTGCCAGCAGCTCAATTTACACTGAAGCTTTCTTT
clone_size: .; j_call: TRBJ2-7; d_call: .; v_call: TRBV14; cdr3_aa: CASSRAVQGREQYF; cdr3_nt: TGTGCCAGCAGCAGGGCCGTTCAAGGGCGCGAGCAGTACTTC
clone_size: few; j_call: TRBJ1-1; d_call: .; v_call: TRBV2; cdr3_aa: CASRTLNMNTEAFF; cdr3_nt: TGTGCCAGCAGGACCCTTAATATGAACACTGAAGCTTTCTTT
clone_size: once; j_call: TRBJ1-2; d_call: .; v_call: TRBV7-8; cdr3_aa: CASSPSRGGQARYGYTF; cdr3_nt: TGTGCCAGCAGCCCGAGTCGGGGCGGTCAGGCTCGCTATGGCTACACCTTC
clone_size: once; j_call: TRBJ2-5; d_call: .; v_call: TRBV6-6; cdr3_aa: CASSYSTDSHSPAQYF; cdr3_nt: TGTGCCAGCAGTTACTCCACGGACAGCCACTCCCCGGCCCAGTACTTC
clone_size: .; j_call: TRBJ1-4; d_call: .; v_call: TRBV5-1; cdr3_aa: CASSSSGGTNEKLFF; cdr3_nt: TGCGCCAGCAGCTCCTCCGGGGGAACTAATGAAAAACTGTTTTTT